This T cell receptor (beta chain) was obtained from a study of blood T cells in healthy people across ages. With a J-beta primer mix and a sample-barcoded 5' primer, a second PCR ran about 7 to 11 cycles. TCRdb itself ran the 5' RACE reads through MiXCR, one entry per CDR3 protein. The data contain 800,000 to 950,000 distinct CDR3 sequences, 25% to 35% of them seen just once; the ten biggest clones take up about 10%. The table lists this clonotype with a few counts. A much bigger clone sits one base away, suggesting this may be a read error. From germline, CDR1 is DFQATT and CDR2 SNEGSKA (reference sequence). This CDR3 contains 16 residues. A further study also used this sample, focusing on T cells of mothers and their children.

Sequencing used blood. This TCR was recovered from a middle-aged woman in good health. The chain recombines TRBV20-1 with TRBJ1-2; maybe TRBD1 (5 bases). CDR3 protein: CSATLKVGGLDYGYIF. The CDR3 DNA reads TGCAGTGCCACCCTTAAAGTTGGGGGACTCGACTATGGCTACATCTTC.